The 8 T cell receptor beta chains below come from one sample, sequenced in a study of shared clonotypes between healthy human individuals (dated by TCRdb to the early 2020s). Libraries were constructed by the immunoSEQ multiplex PCR assay. TCRdb took over this immuneACCESS table, retaining in-frame rearrangements with V and J assigned. Such tables are incomplete; in checked studies, under half of the missing clones stem from an unresolved V gene, and the remainder is unexplained. The sample yields roughly 2 million clones; roughly 94% were counted once. 0.1% to 0.15% of the sample lies in the top ten. The specimen sequenced was naive CD4+ T cells sorted from blood. This specimen's cell subset or site label, interpreted: CD45RA+ positively selected. These receptors came from a man between 18 and 29 years old in good health.

V and J are TRBV18 and TRBJ1-1; no clear D. The CDR3 length is 15 residues. Trimming took 2 bases from V and 0 from J, leaving 10 bases between them. Germline-derived CDR1 and CDR2 are KGHSH and LQKENI. Here the CDR3 DNA reads TGTGCCAGCTCACCAAACCAACAGCTGAACACTGAAGCTTTCTTT. As protein: CASSPNQQLNTEAFF.

The chain carries TRBV28 and TRBJ2-3, with 10 bases matching TRBD2. The CDR3 loop spans 18 amino acids. Germline V lookup: CDR1 MDHEN, CDR2 SYDVKM. Trimming took 6 bases from V and 0 from J; bases not matched to a gene: 12. The CDR3 spells CASRSGGLATYSTDTQYF. CDR3 coding DNA: TGTGCCAGCAGGTCCGGGGGACTAGCGACATACAGCACAGATACGCAGTATTTT.

Concerning this clone: This sample also contains other DNA sequences that code for the same CDR3. This chain links TRBV5-1 with TRBJ2-1; D might be TRBD2 (6 bases). CDR1 SGHRS and CDR2 YFSETQ come from the germline V gene. Trimming took off 8 bases at V and 0 bases at J, with 12 bases between the two ends. This CDR3 is built from 14 residues. This chain's CDR3 is CASTAGSSYNEQFF. In DNA form, the CDR3 reads TGCGCCAGTACCGCGGGGAGCTCCTACAATGAGCAGTTCTTC.

The chain couples TRBV30 to TRBJ2-2, with D maybe TRBD2 (6 bases). The CDR3 extends over 12 amino acids. Germline V gene data show CDR1 as GTSNPN and CDR2 as SVGIG (reference sequence). CDR3 sequence reads: CAVGLDTGELFF. DNA for the CDR3: TGTGCGGTGGGACTTGACACCGGGGAGCTGTTTTTT.

This chain uses TRBV5-1 with TRBJ2-3, with 8 bases matching TRBD1. J gave up 4 bases and V 0 bases, and 10 bases lay outside the gene matches. From germline, CDR1 is SGHRS and CDR2 YFSETQ. The CDR3 runs to 17 residues. The CDR3 nucleotides read TGCGCCAGCAGCTTGGGAGGATCAGGGGGCGGTTCAGATACGCAGTATTTT. This sequence encodes CASSLGGSGGGSDTQYF.

This clone was counted between two and nine times. This chain connects TRBV5-7 to TRBJ2-3; D is tentatively TRBD1 or TRBD2 (5 bases each). TRBV5-7 counts as an open reading frame of uncertain function. V gave up 4 bases and J gave up 0 bases, with 15 bases separating them. This CDR3 is 16 amino acids long. The chain's CDR3 is CASSPWDRKSTDTQYF. Here the CDR3 DNA reads TGTGCCAGCAGCCCATGGGACCGAAAGAGCACAGATACGCAGTATTTT.

This chain connects TRBV2 to TRBJ2-7; D possibly corresponds to TRBD1 (5 bases). V was cut by 6 bases and J by 6 bases, with 21 bases left in between. The CDR3 spans 15 residues. Germline lookup yields CDR1 SNHLY and CDR2 FYNNEI. CDR3 sequence reads: CASRGQMILGGEQYF. The DNA for the CDR3 is TGTGCCAGCAGGGGGCAGATGATTCTTGGCGGCGAGCAGTACTTC.

The chain couples TRBV13 to TRBJ2-6; TRBD1 matches 8 bases. CDR1 and CDR2 (germline): PRHDT, FYEKMQ (reference sequence). This CDR3 has 16 amino acids. J gave up 4 bases and V 5 bases, and 7 bases lay outside the gene matches. CDR3 amino acids: CASSLRTGTGANVLTF. The CDR3 coding sequence is TGTGCCAGCAGCCTAAGGACAGGGACCGGGGCCAACGTCCTGACTTTC.